The clone carrying this T cell receptor beta chain has a handful of counts. This table comes from immunoSEQ multiplex PCR, and its TCRdb copy is limited to in-frame clones, with some not included. The data contain some 100,000 clones, 81% of them singletons. This entry comes from a study of blood T cell repertoires in COVID-19. Sequences were obtained from peripheral blood. This receptor was obtained from a man aged 55 to 70 with acute or convalescent COVID-19.

As DNA, the CDR3 is TGTGCCAGCAGCTTAGTGGGACAGGGCATTCAGCCCCAGCATTTT. Encoded protein: CASSLVGQGIQPQHF. The gene calls are TRBV7-2 and TRBJ1-5, with 9 bases identical to TRBD1. This CDR3 spans 15 amino acids. The trim removed 1 base at V and 6 bases at J, leaving 4 bases unmatched. Germline values: CDR1 SGHTA, CDR2 FQGNSA.